The TCR beta chain under discussion was sequenced for a study of regulatory T cells in long-lasting Graves disease. The time point is: newly diagnosed GD, antithyroid drugs for less than 3 months. The TCR library was made from RNA extracted from PBMCs. Patients were enrolled at an endocrinology department in Xi'an, China. Overall study findings and caveats: Researchers examined only peripheral blood and not thyroid tissue.

Worth noting for this clonotype: The target antigen is unknown.

With 3 bases removed from V and 5 bases from J, the gap between germline ends came to 20 bases. Germline CDR1 MNHEY, CDR2 SMNVEV (reference sequence). CDR3 length: 16 residues. Library construction for TCR beta used iRepertoire HTBI primers and Arm-PCR of CDR3 regions. TCRdb passed the multiplex PCR reads through MiXCR, listing each CDR3 protein once. The data hold about 440,000 distinct CDR3 sequences, with about 15% observed a single time. This sample also appeared in a second study, on T cells in Graves' hyperthyroidism and ophthalmopathy.

The sequence was obtained from a woman younger than 45 with Graves disease. The J gene is TRBJ2-7, the V gene TRBV27, with D perhaps TRBD2 (6 bases). The sequencing used peripheral blood mononuclear cells (PBMCs), collected at new diagnosis, from a patient treated with antithyroid drugs. DNA of the CDR3: TGTGCCAGCAGTTTCGGCTTGATAGCGGCGGCCGACGAGCAGTACTTC. Amino acid sequence: CASSFGLIAAADEQYF.